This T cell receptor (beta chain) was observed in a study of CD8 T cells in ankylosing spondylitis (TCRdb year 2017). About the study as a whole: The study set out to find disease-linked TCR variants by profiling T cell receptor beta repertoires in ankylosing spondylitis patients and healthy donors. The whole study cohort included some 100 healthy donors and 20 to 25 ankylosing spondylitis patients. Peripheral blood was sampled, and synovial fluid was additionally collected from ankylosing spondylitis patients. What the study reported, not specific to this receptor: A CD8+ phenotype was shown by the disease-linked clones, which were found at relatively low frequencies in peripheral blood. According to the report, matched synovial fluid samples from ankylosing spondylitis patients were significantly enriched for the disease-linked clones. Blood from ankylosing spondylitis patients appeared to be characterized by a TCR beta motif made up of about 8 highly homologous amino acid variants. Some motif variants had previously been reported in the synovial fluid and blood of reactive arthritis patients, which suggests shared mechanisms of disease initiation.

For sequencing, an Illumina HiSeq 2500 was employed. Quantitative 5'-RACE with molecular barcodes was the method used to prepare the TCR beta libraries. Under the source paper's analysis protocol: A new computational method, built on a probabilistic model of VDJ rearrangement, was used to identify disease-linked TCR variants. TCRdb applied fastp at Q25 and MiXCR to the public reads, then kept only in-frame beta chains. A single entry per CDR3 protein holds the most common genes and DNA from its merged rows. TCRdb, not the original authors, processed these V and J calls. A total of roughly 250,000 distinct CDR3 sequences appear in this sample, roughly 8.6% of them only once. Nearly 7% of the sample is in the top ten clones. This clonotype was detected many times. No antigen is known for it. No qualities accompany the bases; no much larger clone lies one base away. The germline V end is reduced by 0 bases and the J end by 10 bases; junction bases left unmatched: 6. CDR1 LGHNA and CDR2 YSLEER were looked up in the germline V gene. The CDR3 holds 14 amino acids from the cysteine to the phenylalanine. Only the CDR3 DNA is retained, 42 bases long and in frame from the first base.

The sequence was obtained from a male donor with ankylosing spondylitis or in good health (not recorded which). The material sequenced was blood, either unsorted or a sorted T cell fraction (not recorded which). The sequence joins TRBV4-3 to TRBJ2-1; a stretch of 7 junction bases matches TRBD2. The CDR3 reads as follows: CASSQEREEYEQFF. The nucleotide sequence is TGCGCCAGCAGCCAAGAACGGGAGGAGTACGAGCAGTTCTTC.